The 3 T cell receptor beta chains below all came from one sample that was sequenced in a study of OX40 agonist ivuxolimab in advanced cancers. The data were produced by immunoSEQ multiplex PCR, yet TCRdb's version contains in-frame clones alone and is incomplete. This table holds 74,000 or so clones, more than 80% found once. The source was CD4+ or CD8+ T cells sorted from blood, collected in a trial of the OX40 agonist ivuxolimab. These receptor sequences come from an adult with an advanced solid tumor such as melanoma, head and neck, liver or kidney cancer.

In this sample, this clone turned up once. The chain joins TRBV6-5 to TRBJ2-1; tentatively, D is TRBD2 (5 bases). Germline V CDR1 and CDR2: MNHEY, SVGAGI. V lost 6 bases, J lost 5 bases, and 17 bases lay in between. The CDR3 has 15 amino acids. The CDR3 sequence: CASRRWTHGDNEQFF. CDR3 bases: TGTGCCAGCAGAAGATGGACTCACGGGGACAATGAGCAGTTCTTC.

The table lists this clone with a count of one. The chain uses TRBV11-2 and TRBJ2-2; D might be TRBD1 (5 bases). V was cut by 5 bases and J by 5 bases, with 15 bases left in between. This CDR3 comprises 15 residues. The germline gives CDR1 SGHAT, CDR2 FQNNGV. The CDR3 region is CASSRAGSATGELFF. CDR3 DNA sequence: TGTGCCAGCAGCAGAGCAGGGTCCGCAACCGGGGAGCTGTTTTTT.

The rearrangement links TRBV5-4 to TRBJ1-1; D gene ambiguous. The V gene's germline CDR1 is SGHNT and CDR2 YYREEE (reference sequence). Trimming removed 0 bases from V and 0 bases from J, with 12 bases in between. CDR3 size: 16 residues. In DNA, the CDR3 is TGTGCCAGCAGCTTGGGGGCCAGCAGGATGAACACTGAAGCTTTCTTT. Translated: CASSLGASRMNTEAFF.